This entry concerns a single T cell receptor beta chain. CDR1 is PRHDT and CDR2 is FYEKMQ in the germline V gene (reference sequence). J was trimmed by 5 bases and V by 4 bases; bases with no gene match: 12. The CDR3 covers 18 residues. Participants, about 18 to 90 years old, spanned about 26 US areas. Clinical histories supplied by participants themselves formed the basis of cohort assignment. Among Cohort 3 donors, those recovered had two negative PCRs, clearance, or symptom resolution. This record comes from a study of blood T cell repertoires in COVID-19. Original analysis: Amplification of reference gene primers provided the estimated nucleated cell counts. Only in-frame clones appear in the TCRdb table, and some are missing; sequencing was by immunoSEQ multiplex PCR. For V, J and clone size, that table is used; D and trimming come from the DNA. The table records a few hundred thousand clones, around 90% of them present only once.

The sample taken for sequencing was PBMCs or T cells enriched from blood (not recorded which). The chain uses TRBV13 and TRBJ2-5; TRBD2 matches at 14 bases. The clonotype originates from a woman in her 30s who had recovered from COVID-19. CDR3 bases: TGTGCCAGCAGCTCCGGACGACTAGCGGGGGGGCGGTGGGAGACCCAGTACTTC. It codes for CASSSGRLAGGRWETQYF.